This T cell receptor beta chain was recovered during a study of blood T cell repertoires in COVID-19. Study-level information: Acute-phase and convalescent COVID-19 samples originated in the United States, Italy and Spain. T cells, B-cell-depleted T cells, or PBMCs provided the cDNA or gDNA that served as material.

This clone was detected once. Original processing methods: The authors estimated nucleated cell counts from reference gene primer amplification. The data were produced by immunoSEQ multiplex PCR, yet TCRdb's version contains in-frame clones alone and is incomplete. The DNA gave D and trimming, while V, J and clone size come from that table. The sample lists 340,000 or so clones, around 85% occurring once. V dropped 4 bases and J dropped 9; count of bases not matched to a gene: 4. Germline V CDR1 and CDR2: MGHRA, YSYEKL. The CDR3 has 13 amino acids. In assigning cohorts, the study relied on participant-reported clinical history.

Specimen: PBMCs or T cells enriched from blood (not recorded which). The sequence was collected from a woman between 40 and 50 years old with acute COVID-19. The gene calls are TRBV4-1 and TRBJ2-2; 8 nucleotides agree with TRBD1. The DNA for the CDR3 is TGCGCCAGCAGCCCCGACAGGGGACGGGAGCTGTTTTTT. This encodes CASSPDRGRELFF.